This passage covers 23 T cell receptor beta chains from one sample sequenced in a study of blood T cell repertoires in COVID-19. Data came from immunoSEQ multiplex PCR; TCRdb stores just in-frame clones and leaves some out. The sample records around 250,000 clones, roughly 86% being singletons. The sample comprised peripheral blood. The receptor set was obtained from a man aged 35 to 55 with active or convalescent COVID-19.

This clone was seen only a few times. The chain joins TRBV28 to TRBJ1-3, with D perhaps matching TRBD1 (5 bases). CDR3 length: 18 residues. Trimming cost V 6 bases and J 3 bases, with 24 bases left between them. Germline CDR1 and CDR2: MDHEN and SYDVKM. DNA of the CDR3: TGTGCCAGCAGGCCCTCGGTACGGGGGGGTTTTAATGGAAACACCATATATTTT. This encodes CASRPSVRGGFNGNTIYF.

The chain uses TRBV19 and TRBJ1-1, with TRBD1 as a possible D gene (6 bases). The V and J ends lost 1 base and 5 bases respectively, with 11 bases between them. CDR1 LNHDA and CDR2 SQIVND come from the germline V gene (reference sequence). The CDR3 has 14 residues. CDR3 nucleotides: TGTGCCAGTAGTATAGTGGCAGGGACAACTGAAGCTTTCTTT. It specifies CASSIVAGTTEAFF.

This chain joins TRBV12-2 and TRBJ2-2; the table names TRBD1, a call not compared with the DNA. TRBV12-2 is an annotated pseudogene. The CDR3 consists of 18 residues. The CDR3 bases are TGTGCAAGTCGCTTAGTATGGGACAGGGGCCCGAACACCGGGGAGCTGTTTTTT. It translates to CASRLVWDRGPNTGELFF.

This chain uses TRBV28 with TRBJ2-7; tentatively, D is TRBD1 (6 bases). V was shortened by 7 bases and J by 4 bases, with 14 bases between the two germline ends. The germline V gene encodes CDR1 MDHEN and CDR2 SYDVKM. The CDR3 extends over 13 amino acids. CDR3 DNA: TGTGCCAGCACCATCCCGGACAGTTACGAGCAGTACTTC. This translates into CASTIPDSYEQYF.

V and J are TRBV11-2 and TRBJ2-3; 9 nucleotides agree with TRBD2. Germline assignment: CDR1 SGHAT and CDR2 FQNNGV. The CDR3 extends over 15 amino acids. The ends lost 6 bases at V and 2 bases at J; junction bases unmatched: 6. In DNA, the CDR3 is TGTGCCAGCAGGTCGACTAGCGGTTACACAGATACGCAGTATTTT. Encoded protein: CASRSTSGYTDTQYF. Combining the CDR3 with reference TRBV11-2 and TRBJ2-3 gives the whole variable domain EAGVAQSPRYKIIEKRQSVAFWCNPISGHATLYWYQQILGQGPKLLIQFQNNGVVDDSQLPKDRFSAERLKGVDSTLKIQPAKLEDSAVYLCASRSTSGYTDTQYFGPGTRLTVL.

The genes are TRBV6-2 or TRBV6-3 and TRBJ1-1; D is unresolved. CDR1 is MNHEY, CDR2 SVGEGT, per germline. V was shortened by 6 bases and J by 3 bases, with 14 bases between the two germline ends. CDR3 length equals 14 residues. The chain's CDR3 is CASSPVGEDTEAFF. The CDR3 region has the DNA TGTGCCAGCAGCCCGGTCGGGGAGGACACTGAAGCTTTCTTT.

As regards this clone: The sample has other DNA sequences that encode this CDR3 too. The CDR3 sequence: CASRSGTGNEKLFF. In nucleotides, the CDR3 is TGCGCCAGCAGATCCGGGACAGGGAATGAAAAACTGTTTTTT. V and J are TRBV5-1 and TRBJ1-4; the match to TRBD1 covers 9 bases. Germline CDR1 SGHRS, CDR2 YFSETQ. With 5 bases clipped from V and 5 bases from J, the junction kept 4 bases outside the gene matches. This CDR3 contains 14 residues.

The chain recombines TRBV2 with TRBJ1-5; 8 bases fit TRBD1. V gave up 5 bases and J gave up 7 bases; unmatched junction bases: 10. The CDR3 runs to 15 residues. The germline V gene has CDR1 SNHLY and CDR2 FYNNEI. CDR3 residues: CASSTQGASGQPQHF. CDR3 coding DNA: TGTGCCAGCAGTACCCAGGGGGCATCGGGGCAGCCCCAGCATTTT.

The CDR3 region is CATSDLDRLAGANTGELFF. For the CDR3, the DNA is TGTGCCACCAGTGACCTCGACCGTCTGGCAGGCGCGAACACCGGGGAGCTGTTTTTT. J is TRBJ2-2 and V is TRBV24-1; no clear D gene. There are 19 residues in the CDR3. V was trimmed by 4 bases and J by 0 bases, leaving 20 bases between them. Per the germline V gene, CDR1 is KGHDR and CDR2 is SFDVKD.

This chain joins TRBV30 and TRBJ1-5, with D tentatively TRBD1 (6 bases). The CDR3 contains 17 residues. V lost 2 bases to trimming and J lost 2 bases, with 19 bases between them. In germline, CDR1 is GTSNPN, CDR2 SVGIG (reference sequence). CDR3 nucleotide sequence: TGTGCCTGGAGTAATTTTAAACAGGGCTATGGCAATCAGCCCCAGCATTTT. As protein: CAWSNFKQGYGNQPQHF.

The chain joins TRBV28 to TRBJ1-2; tentative D call: TRBD1 (5 bases). The CDR3 loop spans 14 amino acids. Trimming took off 5 bases at V and 2 bases at J, with 12 bases between the two ends. Per germline, CDR1 MDHEN and CDR2 SYDVKM. Here the CDR3 reads CASSRRVGNYGYTF. CDR3 in DNA: TGTGCCAGCAGTCGCAGGGTTGGCAACTATGGCTACACCTTC.

J is TRBJ2-7 and V is TRBV6-5, with TRBD2 as a possible D gene (6 bases). Between the trimmed V and J ends, which lost 7 bases and 2 bases, there was a span of 12 bases. The germline V gene has CDR1 MNHEY and CDR2 SVGAGI. The length of the CDR3 is 13 residues. The CDR3 DNA reads TGTGCCAGCACCCCGGCGGGGACCTACGAGCAGTACTTC. This translates into CASTPAGTYEQYF.

This clone appeared a single time. V gene TRBV5-4 combines with J gene TRBJ1-1; 9 nucleotides match TRBD1. CDR3 length: 16 amino acids. V dropped 4 bases and J dropped 3; count of bases not matched to a gene: 10. The germline gives CDR1 SGHNT, CDR2 YYREEE (reference sequence). The CDR3 DNA reads as TGTGCCAGCAGCCGTCCCGGGACAGGGTCGGACACTGAAGCTTTCTTT. Its translation: CASSRPGTGSDTEAFF.

The V gene is TRBV6-5, the J gene TRBJ2-1; a possible D gene is TRBD1 (6 bases). V lost 6 bases, J lost 6 bases, and 18 bases lay in between. Germline V gene lookup returns CDR1 MNHEY and CDR2 SVGAGI. This CDR3 has 15 amino acids. CDR3 sequence: CASSPTGPTSNEQFF. In DNA, the CDR3 is TGTGCCAGCAGCCCGACAGGACCCACAAGCAATGAGCAGTTCTTC.

V and J are TRBV5-4 and TRBJ2-7; 10 positions agree with TRBD2. The junction had 5 bases not matched to a gene; V was cut back by 4 bases and J by 1 base. The CDR3 has 15 residues. Germline CDR1 SGHNT, CDR2 YYREEE (reference sequence). In nucleotides, the CDR3 is TGTGCCAGCAGCAGCGGGGGGGCCTGGTCCTACGAGCAGTACTTC. Translation gives CASSSGGAWSYEQYF.

The chain carries TRBV6-4 and TRBJ1-4; 7 bases fit TRBD1. This CDR3 spans 14 amino acids. CDR1 and CDR2 from the germline V gene are MRHNA and SNTAGT. J gave up 4 bases and V 7 bases, and 6 bases lay outside the gene matches. The DNA for the CDR3 is TGTGCCAGCACCGAGGGACAGATTAATGAAAAACTGTTTTTT. Its protein product is CASTEGQINEKLFF.

V is TRBV4-1 and J is TRBJ1-1, with 9 nucleotides matching TRBD1. The CDR3 totals 15 residues. Trimming removed 4 bases from V and 3 bases from J; junction bases left unmatched: 6. Germline CDR1 reads MGHRA; CDR2 reads YSYEKL. In DNA form, the CDR3 reads TGCGCCAGCAGCCGGGGACAGGGTGAGGACACTGAAGCTTTCTTT. This codes for CASSRGQGEDTEAFF.

This clone was seen just once. The chain joins TRBV3-1 (or the pseudogene TRBV3-2) to TRBJ1-1; TRBD1 is a possible D gene (5 bases). Germline values: CDR1 LGHDT, CDR2 YNNKEL (reference sequence). This CDR3 contains 18 residues. V shed 1 base and J shed 1 base, with 19 bases lying between them. CDR3 sequence reads: CASSQVRGSYPPNTEAFF. In DNA form, the CDR3 reads TGTGCCAGCAGCCAAGTCCGGGGGAGTTACCCCCCGAACACTGAAGCTTTCTTT.

This rearrangement joins TRBV11-1 to TRBJ2-7; 9 bases line up with TRBD1. The junction had 7 bases not matched to a gene; V was cut back by 5 bases and J by 5 bases. Per germline, CDR1 SGHAT and CDR2 FQDESV (reference sequence). The CDR3 loop spans 14 amino acids. CDR3 amino acids: CASSPRDRAHEQYF. In nucleotides, the CDR3 is TGTGCCAGCAGCCCCCGGGACAGGGCCCACGAGCAGTACTTC.

The CDR3 sequence is CASSGQGIGNQPQHF. The CDR3 coding sequence is TGTGCCAGTAGTGGGCAGGGCATAGGCAATCAGCCCCAGCATTTT. This chain links TRBV19 with TRBJ1-5; tentatively, D is TRBD1 (5 bases). The CDR3 covers 15 residues. V dropped 5 bases and J dropped 2 bases, with 13 bases sitting between them. In germline, CDR1 is LNHDA, CDR2 SQIVND (reference sequence).

This clone was seen a handful of times. The gene calls are TRBV19 and TRBJ2-3; 8 bases align to TRBD1. CDR3 size: 15 residues. Germline CDR1 and CDR2: LNHDA and SQIVND (reference sequence). J lost 3 bases, V lost 9 bases, and 11 bases had no gene match. The CDR3 region is CASSSMGQATDTQYF. CDR3 DNA: TGTGCCAGCTCCTCTATGGGACAGGCAACAGATACGCAGTATTTT.

This sequence joins TRBV24-1 and TRBJ2-2, with 8 bases aligning to TRBD1. CDR3 length equals 15 residues. Trimming at V came to 5 bases and at J to 5 bases, leaving 6 bases not matched to a gene. Germline CDR1 KGHDR, CDR2 SFDVKD. This CDR3 is CATSVRTGKTGELFF. The CDR3 region has the DNA TGTGCCACCAGTGTTAGGACAGGGAAGACCGGGGAGCTGTTTTTT.

The sample holds one count of this clone. The rearrangement links TRBV29-1 to TRBJ2-3, with 10 bases aligning to TRBD2. The germline V gene has CDR1 SQVTM and CDR2 ANQGSEA. The trim removed 3 bases at V and 0 bases at J, leaving 6 bases unmatched. There are 16 residues in the CDR3. CDR3 loop: CSVEGTSVRSTDTQYF. The CDR3 nucleotides are TGCAGCGTTGAGGGGACTAGCGTTCGGAGCACAGATACGCAGTATTTT.